These 31 T cell receptor beta chains came from one sample sequenced in a study of blood T cell repertoires in COVID-19. Assay: immunoSEQ multiplex PCR; the TCRdb copy retains only in-frame clones and omits some. Here the sample spans 450,000 or so clones, roughly nine tenths being singletons. Sequencing was carried out using peripheral blood. These receptor sequences come from a man aged 18 to 29 with COVID-19, enrolled during active disease.

The V and J genes are TRBV7-9 and TRBJ2-3; 7 nucleotides align to TRBD1. V lost 5 bases and J lost 3; bases outside the gene matches: 8. The CDR3 is made up of 15 amino acids. The V gene's germline CDR1 is SEHNR and CDR2 FQNEAQ (reference sequence). CDR3 in amino acids: CASSKMGQLTDTQYF. The CDR3 DNA is TGTGCCAGCAGCAAAATGGGACAGCTTACAGATACGCAGTATTTT.

The chain links TRBV5-5 to TRBJ2-7; 8 positions agree with TRBD2. The V gene end was trimmed by 3 bases and the J gene end by 8 bases; junction bases not matched to a gene: 16. Germline-derived CDR1 and CDR2 are SGHKS and YYEKEE (reference sequence). This CDR3 is 16 amino acids long. The CDR3 DNA is TGTGCCAGCAGCTACGACTTAGCGGGGACCCTAGTGCAGCAGTACTTC. This gives the protein CASSYDLAGTLVQQYF.

The table lists this clone with a count of one. This chain joins TRBV2 and TRBJ2-1; 11 bases are a match to TRBD2. The CDR3 has 15 residues. Germline V gives CDR1 SNHLY, CDR2 FYNNEI. Unmatched junction bases numbered 5, after V lost 5 bases and J lost 5 bases. CDR3 sequence (DNA): TGTGCCAGCAGTAATAGCGGGGGGGCCCACAATGAGCAGTTCTTC. This translates into CASSNSGGAHNEQFF.

J is TRBJ2-7 and V is TRBV5-1; D perhaps matches TRBD2 (6 bases). The CDR3 totals 14 residues. Germline V gives CDR1 SGHRS, CDR2 YFSETQ. V lost 0 bases and J lost 3, with 10 bases in between. CDR3 nucleotide sequence: TGCGCCAGCAGCTTGGGACTAGGGGTCTACGAGCAGTACTTC. This sequence encodes CASSLGLGVYEQYF.

This clone turned up a few times. This sequence joins TRBV7-2 and TRBJ2-7; D remains unclear. The V end lost 2 bases, the J end lost 3 bases, and 8 bases lay between the germline ends. The CDR3 has 13 amino acids. From germline, CDR1 is SGHTA and CDR2 FQGNSA. CDR3: CASSLTTGYEQYF. The DNA for the CDR3 is TGTGCCAGCAGCTTAACCACCGGCTACGAGCAGTACTTC.

In this sample, this clone turned up once. The chain is built from TRBV7-9 and TRBJ2-3, with D tentatively TRBD1 (5 bases). The CDR3 is 15 residues long. Trimming removed 0 bases at V and 3 bases at J, with 10 bases between. The V gene's germline CDR1 is SEHNR and CDR2 FQNEAQ (reference sequence). The CDR3 nucleotides are TGTGCCAGCAGCTTAGCGATAGGGGTTACAGATACGCAGTATTTT. Protein sequence: CASSLAIGVTDTQYF.

The V and J genes are TRBV2 and TRBJ1-5; no firm D call. This CDR3 contains 15 residues. The V and J ends lost 3 bases and 0 bases respectively, with 9 bases between them. Germline V CDR1 and CDR2: SNHLY, FYNNEI. The CDR3 sequence is CASSESRRSNQPQHF. CDR3 nucleotides: TGTGCCAGCAGTGAGTCGAGGCGTAGCAATCAGCCCCAGCATTTT.

V usage is TRBV6-2 or TRBV6-3 and J usage is TRBJ1-5; D gene unclear. The ends were cut back, 6 bases at V and 2 bases at J, with 17 bases in the middle. The CDR3 totals 16 residues. CDR1 MNHEY and CDR2 SVGEGT come from the germline V gene. CDR3 loop: CASSGPSVAGNQPQHF. The CDR3 DNA reads as TGTGCCAGCAGCGGCCCGAGTGTCGCGGGCAATCAGCCCCAGCATTTT.

The rearrangement uses TRBV2 and TRBJ2-1; TRBD2 agrees at 9 bases. The CDR3 is made up of 14 amino acids. Per germline, CDR1 SNHLY and CDR2 FYNNEI. V was pared by 7 bases and J by 3 bases, with 4 bases of the junction left unmatched. The CDR3 nucleotides are TGTGCCAGCATGAAAGCGGGAGGCTACAATGAGCAGTTCTTC. Encoded protein: CASMKAGGYNEQFF.

V usage is TRBV18 and J usage is TRBJ2-4, with D perhaps matching TRBD1 (5 bases). The CDR3 is 14 residues long. Germline CDR1 is KGHSH and CDR2 is LQKENI. V lost 3 bases and J lost 6, with 12 bases in between. The CDR3 loop reads CASSPTGQGNIQYF. The CDR3 DNA reads as TGTGCCAGCTCACCTACGGGTCAGGGAAACATTCAGTACTTC.

The chain couples TRBV27 to TRBJ2-7; maybe TRBD2 (6 bases). The CDR3 runs 13 residues. Germline values: CDR1 MNHEY, CDR2 SMNVEV (reference sequence). V shed 5 bases and J shed 8 bases, with 16 bases lying between them. Here the CDR3 reads CASSRPGTDKQYF. The CDR3 DNA reads TGTGCCAGCAGTCGGCCCGGGACTGACAAGCAGTACTTC.

The chain recombines TRBV15 with TRBJ2-3; tentative D call: TRBD2 (7 bases). V lost 5 bases to trimming and J lost 4 bases, with 10 bases between them. CDR1 and CDR2 from the germline V gene are LNHNV and YYDKDF (reference sequence). The CDR3 length is 13 residues. The CDR3 spells CATSGGAADTQYF. CDR3 coding DNA: TGTGCCACCAGCGGGGGGGCCGCAGATACGCAGTATTTT. The full variable domain, in which reference TRBV15 and TRBJ2-3 provide the parts outside the CDR3, is DAMVIQNPRYQVTQFGKPVTLSCSQTLNHNVMYWYQQKSSQAPKLLFHYYDKDFNNEADTPDNFQSRRPNTSFCFLDIRSPGLGDTAMYLCATSGGAADTQYFGPGTRLTVL.

V is TRBV6-5 and J is TRBJ2-7; maybe TRBD2 (5 bases). CDR3 length: 14 amino acids. V gave up 2 bases and J gave up 2 bases, with 10 bases separating them. Germline CDR1 reads MNHEY; CDR2 reads SVGAGI. Written as DNA, the CDR3 is TGTGCCAGCAGTTACGGGCCGGGGACCTACGAGCAGTACTTC. The encoded protein is CASSYGPGTYEQYF.

This chain links TRBV6-5 with TRBJ2-7; weak D call: TRBD2 (6 bases). Germline assignment: CDR1 MNHEY and CDR2 SVGAGI. This CDR3 comprises 13 residues. The V end lost 10 bases, the J end lost 7 bases, and 20 bases lay between the germline ends. The CDR3 reads CATQVTGDREQYF. The CDR3 DNA follows: TGTGCCACCCAAGTCACGGGGGATCGGGAGCAGTACTTC.

The chain is built from TRBV29-1 and TRBJ2-1; 7 nucleotides align to TRBD2. Germline lookup yields CDR1 SQVTM and CDR2 ANQGSEA. This CDR3 comprises 16 residues. The V and J ends lost 4 bases and 5 bases, in that order; junction bases with no gene match: 14. The CDR3 protein is CSVGGSSGGVHNEQFF. The CDR3 coding sequence is TGCAGCGTTGGGGGATCTAGCGGAGGGGTCCACAATGAGCAGTTCTTC.

This clone was detected a few times. This chain links TRBV24-1 with TRBJ2-2; TRBD2 aligns across 7 bases. The CDR3 loop spans 16 amino acids. Germline assignment: CDR1 KGHDR and CDR2 SFDVKD. The trim removed 4 bases at V and 4 bases at J, leaving 8 bases unmatched. In DNA, the CDR3 is TGTGCCACCAGTGACCCGGCTAGCGGAGGCACCGGGGAGCTGTTTTTT. Translation gives CATSDPASGGTGELFF.

This clone has a single count. V usage is TRBV2 and J usage is TRBJ1-2; TRBD1 might be the D (6 bases). The CDR3 spans 15 residues. The germline gives CDR1 SNHLY, CDR2 FYNNEI. The V and J ends lost 2 bases and 1 base respectively, with 11 bases between them. This CDR3 is CASSEPIRGNYGYTF. The CDR3 DNA reads as TGTGCCAGCAGTGAACCTATCAGGGGTAACTATGGCTACACCTTC.

The chain couples TRBV6-5 to TRBJ2-7; a weak D match, TRBD2 (5 bases). Germline values: CDR1 MNHEY, CDR2 SVGAGI. This CDR3 is built from 14 residues. Trimming removed 2 bases at V and 1 base at J, with 9 bases between. DNA of the CDR3: TGTGCCAGCAGTTACGCGGGCCTTTCCTACGAGCAGTACTTC. The encoded protein is CASSYAGLSYEQYF.

This clone was observed a single time. For the CDR3, the DNA is TGTGCCTGGAGTGTATTGGGGGGGCTTGATTCACCCCTCCACTTT. Translation: CAWSVLGGLDSPLHF. This chain connects TRBV30 to TRBJ1-6; perhaps TRBD1 as D (6 bases). V shed 0 bases and J shed 8 bases, with 14 bases lying between them. Per the germline V gene, CDR1 is GTSNPN and CDR2 is SVGIG (reference sequence). CDR3 size: 15 residues. Full variable domain (outside the CDR3, taken from reference TRBV30 and TRBJ1-6): SQTIHQWPATLVQPVGSPLSLECTVEGTSNPNLYWYRQAAGRGLQLLFYSVGIGQISSEVPQNLSASRPQDRQFILSSKKLLLSDSGFYLCAWSVLGGLDSPLHFGNGTRLTVT.

This clone appeared a single time. The chain has TRBV2 and TRBJ2-3; TRBD1 aligns across 9 bases. The CDR3 loop spans 14 amino acids. CDR1 SNHLY and CDR2 FYNNEI come from the germline V gene. V was pared by 5 bases and J by 8 bases, with 8 bases of the junction left unmatched. The CDR3 protein is CASSTTGGRATQYF. CDR3 DNA sequence: TGTGCCAGCAGTACGACAGGGGGTAGGGCTACGCAGTATTTT.

The V gene is TRBV6-6, the J gene TRBJ2-1; maybe TRBD1 (5 bases). The CDR3 runs to 15 residues. CDR1 is MNHNY and CDR2 is SVGAGI in the germline V gene (reference sequence). The V gene lost 2 bases and the J gene lost 8 bases, with 16 bases spanning the gap. The CDR3 reads CASSYPPGRVYEQFF. In DNA, the CDR3 is TGTGCCAGCAGTTACCCCCCTGGCAGGGTCTATGAGCAGTTCTTC.

This clone was seen a single time. J is TRBJ2-3 and V is TRBV9; tentatively, D is TRBD1 (6 bases). With 3 bases removed from V and 4 bases from J, the gap between germline ends came to 15 bases. This CDR3 spans 15 amino acids. CDR1 SGDLS and CDR2 YYNGEE come from the germline V gene. This CDR3 reads CASSDAPKGADTQYF. The CDR3 bases are TGTGCCAGCAGCGATGCCCCGAAGGGGGCAGATACGCAGTATTTT.

A single count supports this clone. The gene calls are TRBV5-4 and TRBJ2-3; 8 positions agree with TRBD1. J was trimmed by 2 bases and V by 4 bases; bases with no gene match: 3. Germline V gene sequence: CDR1 SGHNT, CDR2 YYREEE (reference sequence). This CDR3 spans 14 amino acids. CDR3 sequence reads: CASSPGQDTDTQYF. In DNA form, the CDR3 reads TGTGCCAGCAGCCCGGGACAGGACACAGATACGCAGTATTTT.

The V and J genes are TRBV27 and TRBJ2-7; 8 nucleotides match TRBD1. Germline loops: CDR1 MNHEY, CDR2 SMNVEV (reference sequence). This CDR3 is built from 15 residues. V gave up 0 bases and J gave up 3 bases; unmatched junction bases: 4. This CDR3 is CASSLSSGTGYEQYF. As DNA, the CDR3 is TGTGCCAGCAGTTTATCTTCCGGGACAGGCTACGAGCAGTACTTC.

This chain links TRBV25-1 with TRBJ2-7, with TRBD1 matching over 7 bases. The length of the CDR3 is 13 residues. Germline CDR1 MGHDK, CDR2 SYGVNS. V shed 3 bases and J 10 bases; nucleotides not matched to a gene: 9. The CDR3 nucleotides are TGTGCCAGCAGTGATCTGGGAGACAGGGAACAGTACTTC. Protein: CASSDLGDREQYF.

This chain joins TRBV7-3 and TRBJ2-5; a possible D gene is TRBD2 (5 bases). Per germline, CDR1 SGHTA and CDR2 FQGTGA. The CDR3 has 13 residues. V lost 2 bases, J lost 3 bases, and 7 bases lay in between. CDR3 sequence (DNA): TGTGCCAGCAGCTTACGGCGGGAAGAGACCCAGTACTTC. Translated: CASSLRREETQYF.

J is TRBJ2-2 and V is TRBV15; tentatively, D is TRBD1 (5 bases). There are 15 residues in the CDR3. Trimming pared 1 base from V and 4 bases from J, leaving 10 bases between. Germline V gene lookup returns CDR1 LNHNV and CDR2 YYDKDF (reference sequence). The chain's CDR3 is CATSRVGAPTGELFF. The CDR3 coding sequence is TGTGCCACCAGCAGAGTAGGGGCGCCCACCGGGGAGCTGTTTTTT.

J is TRBJ2-3 and V is TRBV6-4, with a weak D call TRBD2 (6 bases). Per germline, CDR1 MRHNA and CDR2 SNTAGT. V lost 5 bases and J 0 bases, leaving 15 bases between the germline ends. The CDR3 is 16 residues long. CDR3 amino acids: CASSLGPGVSTDTQYF. The DNA for the CDR3 is TGTGCCAGCAGTCTTGGCCCGGGAGTTAGCACAGATACGCAGTATTTT.

This CDR3 is CASSLAGGSLHEQFF. CDR3 nucleotide sequence: TGTGCCAGCAGCTTGGCCGGCGGGAGCCTCCATGAGCAGTTCTTC. The chain joins TRBV5-4 to TRBJ2-1, with 7 bases lining up with TRBD2. Trimming removed 0 bases from V and 8 bases from J; junction bases left unmatched: 8. The CDR3 length is 15 residues. The germline CDR1 and CDR2 sequences are SGHNT and YYREEE (reference sequence).

The V call is TRBV21-1, the J call TRBJ2-5; the table's D call, TRBD2, has no DNA check behind it. TRBV21-1 constitutes a pseudogene. This CDR3 is 14 amino acids long. Here the CDR3 DNA reads TGTGCCAGAAATAGACTAGCGGATCAAGAGACCCAGTACTTC. It yields the protein CARNRLADQETQYF.

The rearrangement joins TRBV7-2 to TRBJ1-2, with 11 bases lining up with TRBD1. The CDR3 loop spans 13 amino acids. CDR1 and CDR2 (germline): SGHTA, FQGNSA. With V trimmed by 3 bases and J by 8 bases, 2 bases remained unmatched. The CDR3 reads CASSFWTGGGYTF. DNA for the CDR3: TGTGCCAGCAGCTTTTGGACAGGGGGCGGCTACACCTTC.